One sample yielded the 13 T cell receptor beta chains listed below, sequenced in a study of blood T cell repertoires in COVID-19. Libraries were prepared by immunoSEQ multiplex PCR; TCRdb keeps only in-frame clonotypes and omits some of them. The sample records roughly 500,000 clones, 89% being singletons. Sequencing was done on a sample of peripheral blood. These receptors were obtained from a man aged 18 to 29 with COVID-19, enrolled during active disease.

This clone was counted once. CDR3 in amino acids: CASSPSGKGTDTQYF. The CDR3 nucleotides are TGCGCCAGCAGTCCTAGCGGGAAGGGCACAGATACGCAGTATTTT. This rearrangement joins TRBV10-1 to TRBJ2-3; 9 bases are shared with TRBD2. Germline lookup yields CDR1 WNHNN and CDR2 SYGVQD (reference sequence). V trimming: 5 bases; J trimming: 1 base; junction bases outside the gene matches: 4. This CDR3 contains 15 residues.

The gene calls are TRBV19 and TRBJ2-7, with 8 positions matching TRBD1. CDR3 length: 15 amino acids. V was pared by 7 bases and J by 2 bases, with 10 bases of the junction left unmatched. The germline V gene has CDR1 LNHDA and CDR2 SQIVND (reference sequence). The CDR3 DNA follows: TGTGCCAGTACCCCCGGGACAGGCGCAACCTACGAGCAGTACTTC. It encodes CASTPGTGATYEQYF.

J is TRBJ2-2 and V is TRBV5-4, with 10 bases fitting TRBD2. Unmatched junction bases numbered 6, after V lost 1 base and J lost 3 bases. Germline lookup yields CDR1 SGHNT and CDR2 YYREEE (reference sequence). The CDR3 contains 17 residues. CDR3 loop: CASSLRRLAGDTGELFF. The CDR3 DNA reads TGTGCCAGCAGCTTGCGCCGACTAGCGGGCGACACCGGGGAGCTGTTTTTT.

The chain carries TRBV2 and TRBJ2-3, with D possibly being TRBD2 (6 bases). Germline values: CDR1 SNHLY, CDR2 FYNNEI. Trimming removed 1 base from V and 3 bases from J, with 14 bases in between. The CDR3 contains 16 residues. CDR3 in DNA: TGTGCCAGCAGTGAAGGGAGGGGAGGTGGGACAGATACGCAGTATTTT. Its translation is CASSEGRGGGTDTQYF. The full variable domain, in which reference TRBV2 and TRBJ2-3 provide the parts outside the CDR3, is EPEVTQTPSHQVTQMGQEVILRCVPISNHLYFYWYRQILGQKVEFLVSFYNNEISEKSEIFDDQFSVERPDGSNFTLKIRSTKLEDSAMYFCASSEGRGGGTDTQYFGPGTRLTVL.

V gene TRBV7-9 combines with J gene TRBJ2-3; D remains unclear. The CDR3 spans 15 residues. Germline loops: CDR1 SEHNR, CDR2 FQNEAQ (reference sequence). The ends were cut back, 1 base at V and 6 bases at J, with 14 bases in the middle. CDR3 bases: TGTGCCAGCAGCTTAGGCGCCCTATCCTCGGATACGCAGTATTTT. Translation: CASSLGALSSDTQYF.

This chain joins TRBV5-6 and TRBJ1-5; D perhaps matches TRBD1 (5 bases). Germline loops: CDR1 SGHDT, CDR2 YYEEEE. Trimming took off 0 bases at V and 3 bases at J, with 7 bases between the two ends. This CDR3 region has 14 residues. CDR3 nucleotides: TGTGCCAGCAGCTTGGCAGGGTACAATCAGCCCCAGCATTTT. Protein product: CASSLAGYNQPQHF.

This chain connects TRBV12-3 or TRBV12-4 to TRBJ1-3, with a tentative D call TRBD1 (5 bases). The V end lost 5 bases, the J end lost 4 bases, and 9 bases lay between the germline ends. The CDR3 sequence is 13 residues long. In nucleotides, the CDR3 is TGTGCCAGCAGTCCGACAGTCGGAAACACCATATATTTT. This encodes CASSPTVGNTIYF.

V usage is TRBV9 and J usage is TRBJ2-1; TRBD2 is a possible D gene (5 bases). V was pared by 0 bases and J by 5 bases, with 12 bases between. The CDR3 loop spans 15 amino acids. Per germline, CDR1 SGDLS and CDR2 YYNGEE. The CDR3 sequence: CASSVEGGSHNEQFF. The CDR3 nucleotides are TGTGCCAGCAGCGTAGAGGGCGGGTCCCACAATGAGCAGTTCTTC.

The rearrangement links TRBV29-1 to TRBJ2-7; 12 positions match TRBD1. CDR1 is SQVTM, CDR2 ANQGSEA, per germline. After removal of 7 bases from V and 7 bases from J, the junction contained 5 bases not matched to a gene. The CDR3 covers 12 residues. The CDR3 DNA reads as TGCAGCGCGGGACAGGGGGCGGGTGAGCAGTACTTC. The encoded protein is CSAGQGAGEQYF.

V usage is TRBV4-1 and J usage is TRBJ2-7; 12 nucleotides match TRBD1. Unmatched junction bases numbered 11, after V lost 0 bases and J lost 5 bases. CDR1 and CDR2 from the germline V gene are MGHRA and YSYEKL. This CDR3 has 18 amino acids. The CDR3 DNA reads TGCGCCAGCAGCCAAGATTTGGAGGGGACAGGGGGCGAGGACGAGCAGTACTTC. Amino acid sequence: CASSQDLEGTGGEDEQYF.

The V gene is TRBV19, the J gene TRBJ1-4; D gene uncertain. The CDR3 is 17 amino acids. The ends were cut back, 3 bases at V and 4 bases at J, with 18 bases in the middle. Germline lookup yields CDR1 LNHDA and CDR2 SQIVND (reference sequence). The CDR3 is CASSILVRSEINEKLFF. CDR3 DNA: TGTGCCAGTAGTATTTTAGTTCGATCGGAGATTAATGAAAAACTGTTTTTT.

The chain employs TRBV11-3 and TRBJ2-1; TRBD1 matches at 8 bases. The CDR3 sequence is 14 residues long. Trimming cost V 8 bases and J 5 bases; bases outside gene matches: 8. Germline V gene data show CDR1 as SGHNT and CDR2 as YENEEA. Here the CDR3 DNA reads TGTGCCAGCTCAAAGCAGGGGGCCCACAATGAGCAGTTCTTC. Protein product: CASSKQGAHNEQFF.

The chain recombines TRBV11-2 with TRBJ2-3; TRBD2 agrees at 9 bases. The germline V gene has CDR1 SGHAT and CDR2 FQNNGV. J was trimmed by 6 bases and V by 3 bases; bases with no gene match: 7. The CDR3 runs 15 residues. CDR3 bases: TGTGCCAGCAGCTTCGAAATAGCGGGAGTGGATACGCAGTATTTT. Its protein product is CASSFEIAGVDTQYF.